Listed here is a single T cell receptor (beta chain). No cognate antigen has been identified for it. No per-base quality is available; no much larger clone lies one base away. The sample originates from a study of shared clonotypes between healthy human individuals (TCRdb year 2020). In terms of the full investigation: A couple of women and a few men aged 18 to 49 years were included in the cohort. Each donor's leukapheresis produced roughly between about 0.8 and 10 billion PBMCs. For each donor, three plates each were used for CD4 naive and CD4 memory, two plates were used for CD8 naive, and one plate was used for CD8 memory. To increase sequencing depth and limit assay-specific biases, different laboratories used diverse techniques to prepare libraries and sequence TCR repertoires. The study deeply sequenced blood TCR repertoires of about five healthy adults to estimate repertoire size and the extent of clonotype sharing between individuals.

Using the deep immunoSEQ assay, multiplex PCR amplified TCR CDR3 regions from genomic DNA. Extracted genomic DNA from each cell subset was distributed evenly across all wells of several immunoSEQ 96-well plates, and each plate was treated as a replicate. Each replicate PCR for sorted subsets received about 200 ng genomic DNA, equal to tens of thousands of T cell genomes. Purified libraries were measured with a Qubit 3.0 fluorometer, size-checked on a Bioanalyzer 2100, and measured again with the KAPA Library Quantification kit. Every immunoSEQ 96-well plate was sequenced on a separate single-read 150-cycle Illumina NextSeq 550 flow cell. From the authors' description of their analysis: Because the immunoSEQ output held only junctional sequences and lacked quality scores, the filtering could not match the filtering applied to full-length reads. To assign V/J genes and CDR3, sequences were annotated using PyIR, a Python wrapper for IgBLAST v1.9, with IMGT germline references. Reads with weak V/J assignments (E-value above 1e-6), missing CDR3, stop codons, out-of-frame junctions, or ambiguous translated residues were removed. V3J clonotypes were defined as sequences sharing the same inferred V gene, J gene, and CDR3 amino acid sequence. The percentage overlap between two repertoires was calculated by dividing the number of shared unique clonotypes by the size of the smaller repertoire. Three approaches were used to assess repertoire richness: RTK rarefaction, the Chao1 estimator, and Recon v2.1 estimates of unobserved clonotypes. Generation probabilities for all TCRbeta clonotypes obtained by the gDNA method from several donors were computed using OLGA. TCRdb carries this immuneACCESS record with in-frame sequences only. Its versions omit some clonotypes, under half of them owing to an unresolved V gene in the studies checked, with the rest unexplained. The DNA was the basis for D and trimming; V, J and clone size are from that table. The table for this sample lists about 2 million clones; roughly 94% of them were counted only once. 0.13% of the sample is taken by the ten largest.

Broader findings and caveats from the paper: Even with the large sequencing depth, rarefaction of the sorted-subset datasets indicated that sequencing was incomplete. Because the study included a small number of donors, the genetic and exposure-history diversity represented was limited. Estimated clonotype richness was generally larger for naive than for memory subsets. Pairwise subsampling indicated that sequencing depth was expected to affect the degree of clonotype sharing among donors. When several donors were compared, the shared fraction of clonotypes was about 5.4% for naive CD4, around 3.6% for naive CD8, about 2.4% for memory CD4, and 0.4% for memory CD8. Higher generation probabilities were observed for clonotypes shared by all four sorted-subset donors than for non-shared clonotypes. Only blood was sampled, and tissue TCR repertoires likely differ from those in blood.

The germline V gene provides CDR1 SNHLY and CDR2 FYNNEI. Relative to germline, V is 7 bases shorter and J is 1 base shorter, with 16 bases between their ends. Including cysteine and phenylalanine, the CDR3 has 15 amino acids. Of the read, only the CDR3 DNA is kept; its 45 bases are in frame from base 1. The donors were healthy, HIV-negative adults with no recently reported acute infections or vaccinations. Every donor was a Caucasian adult living in Nashville, Tennessee, USA. CD4+ T cells were enriched through magnetic negative selection, after which naive cells were positively selected on CD45RA and the remaining negative fraction served as the memory subset. After blood collection by leukapheresis, PBMCs were isolated using Ficoll-Histopaque density gradient centrifugation and then cryopreserved in the vapor phase of liquid nitrogen. Analytical flow cytometry was used to check the purity and quantity of every magnetically sorted T cell population. Each sorted fraction had its genomic DNA isolated and then quantified by UV absorbance on a Nanodrop 2000c.

Here the chain combines TRBV2 and TRBJ2-5, with a weak D call of TRBD1 (6 bases match). The TCR comes from a man between 18 and 35 years old in good health. Input material: naive CD4+ T cells sorted from blood. The cell subset or site label of this sample denotes: CD45RA+ positively selected. The DNA sequence is TGTGCCAGCAAGCGCCCTGGACAGCCCCAAGAGACCCAGTACTTC. Translated, it reads CASKRPGQPQETQYF.